The rows below give T cell receptor beta chains drawn from one sample of a study of control samples from healthy donors and cancer patients. Profiled with immunoSEQ multiplex PCR; TCRdb holds only in-frame clones, not every one. The sample has approximately 110,000 clones, 90% seen once. The specimen sequenced was blood. The receptors originated from a human donor in good health. The donor label of this sample is uncertain. Each CDR3 is given with its conserved first and last residue. The D gene is left open where the match is weak.

d_gene,len,j_gene,v_gene,CDR3aa,CDR3nt
TRBD2,15,TRBJ2-1,TRBV9,CASSGRTSGVDEQFF,TGTGCCAGCAGCGGTAGGACTAGCGGGGTGGATGAGCAGTTCTTC
TRBD1,16,TRBJ2-5,TRBV6-5,CASSYSGTGGAETQYF,TGTGCCAGCAGTTACTCCGGGACAGGGGGAGCAGAGACCCAGTACTTC
TRBD2,16,TRBJ2-5,TRBV7-6,CASSHPGAGGKETQYF,TGTGCCAGCAGCCACCCCGGGGCGGGGGGGAAAGAGACCCAGTACTTC
.,14,TRBJ1-1,TRBV6-5,CASLHLDRNTEAFF,TGTGCCAGCTTACACCTGGACAGAAACACTGAAGCTTTCTTT
.,16,TRBJ1-1,TRBV5-4,CASSSGPTGFDTEAFF,TGTGCCAGCAGTTCGGGCCCCACAGGGTTTGACACTGAAGCTTTCTTT
.,12,TRBJ1-1,TRBV6-6,CASSGDNTEAFF,TGTGCCAGCAGTGGGGACAACACTGAAGCTTTCTTT
TRBD1,17,TRBJ1-1,TRBV3-1/TRBV3-2,CASSLWTGPRRVTEAFF,TGTGCCAGCAGCCTGTGGACAGGACCCAGGAGGGTCACTGAAGCTTTCTTT
TRBD2,18,TRBJ2-7,TRBV4-2,CASSQDPIGGGSTYEQYF,TGTGCCAGCAGCCAAGATCCGATCGGCGGGGGGTCCACGTACGAGCAGTACTTC
.,12,TRBJ2-7,TRBV29-1,CSVQMNAYEQYF,TGCAGCGTTCAAATGAATGCTTACGAGCAGTACTTC
TRBD1,18,TRBJ2-5,TRBV28,CASSSSRIGQGDSETQYF,TGTGCCAGCAGTTCCTCCAGAATTGGACAGGGGGATTCGGAGACCCAGTACTTC